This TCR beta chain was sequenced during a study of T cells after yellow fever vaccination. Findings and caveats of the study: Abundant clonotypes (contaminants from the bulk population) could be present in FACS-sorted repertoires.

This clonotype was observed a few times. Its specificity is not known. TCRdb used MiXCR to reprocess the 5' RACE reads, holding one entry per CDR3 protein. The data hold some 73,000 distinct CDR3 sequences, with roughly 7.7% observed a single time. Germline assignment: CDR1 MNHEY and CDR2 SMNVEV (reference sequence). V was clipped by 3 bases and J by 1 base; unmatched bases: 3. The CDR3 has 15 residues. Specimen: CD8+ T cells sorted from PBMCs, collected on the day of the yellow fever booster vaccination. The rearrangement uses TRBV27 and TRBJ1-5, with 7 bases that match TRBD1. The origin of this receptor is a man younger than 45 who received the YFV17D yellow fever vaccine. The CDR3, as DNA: TGTGCCAGCAGTTTCCTCAGGGGGAGCAATCAGCCCCAGCATTTT. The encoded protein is CASSFLRGSNQPQHF.